This TCR beta chain was sequenced for a study of T cells in Graves' hyperthyroidism and ophthalmopathy. TCR beta CDR3 regions were amplified from RNA transcripts. Researchers ran a first-round RT-PCR on the TCR CDR3 using the HTBI primer set. TCRdb analysed the multiplex PCR reads with MiXCR anew, one entry per CDR3 protein. The sample includes about 700,000 distinct CDR3 sequences, 11% to 15% of them seen just once. The J segment lost 4 bases and the V segment lost 0 bases, leaving 4 bases of the junction unmatched. This CDR3 has 15 amino acids. Per the germline V gene, CDR1 is GTSNPN and CDR2 is SVGIG (reference sequence). Notes on the study in general: Separating ophthalmopathy from stable hyperthyroidism was achieved by a 13 V-J model. Most clonotypes expanded in the thyroid (above 0.001) were also present in blood.

The definition of stable Graves' hyperthyroidism was no ophthalmopathy progression within 18 months. The diagnostic basis comprised clinical symptoms, serum thyroxine and TRAb, thyroid ultrasound and orbital computed tomography. In its sample, this clonotype was seen many times. The antigen remains undetermined. The V gene is TRBV30, the J gene TRBJ2-1; TRBD2 aligns across 9 bases. The sequencing sample was made of blood. This TCR came from a woman aged 18 to 35 with Graves' hyperthyroidism. In DNA, the CDR3 is TGTGCCTGGAGTGTCGGACTAGCGTCGTACAATGAGCAGTTCTTC. Its protein product is CAWSVGLASYNEQFF.